Listed below are T cell receptor beta chains from one sample, sequenced in a study of CD8 T cells in Susac syndrome. TCRdb itself ran the immunoSEQ multiplex PCR reads through MiXCR, one entry per CDR3 protein. This sample has 110,000 or so distinct CDR3 sequences, with under 95% found just once. Sample: CD8+ T cells from PBMCs. All receptors come from a human donor in good health. CDR3s include the opening cysteine and the closing phenylalanine or tryptophan. Fields, in order: V gene, J gene, D gene, clone size, CDR3 DNA, CDR3 protein. The D gene is left open where the match is weak. Clone size is stated in some rows and not others, as once, few, many or a class when expanded.

v_gene: TRBV29-1; j_gene: TRBJ2-5; d_gene: NA; abundance: NA; CDR3nt: TGCAGCGCCTTAGGGACGGGAGTTCTAGAGACCCAGTACTTC; CDR3aa: CSALGTGVLETQYF
v_gene: TRBV6-2/TRBV6-3; j_gene: TRBJ2-7; d_gene: TRBD1; abundance: NA; CDR3nt: TGTGCCAGCAGTTCCTCAGGGGGAGAGCAGTACTTC; CDR3aa: CASSSSGGEQYF
v_gene: TRBV7-2; j_gene: TRBJ2-1; d_gene: TRBD2; abundance: NA; CDR3nt: TGTGCCAGCAGCTCCGCGACTAGCGGGGGCTCCGGTGAGCAGTTCTTC; CDR3aa: CASSSATSGGSGEQFF
v_gene: TRBV20-1; j_gene: TRBJ2-5; d_gene: TRBD2; abundance: few; CDR3nt: TGCAGTGCTCCCCCACTAGCGACCCAAGAGACCCAGTACTTC; CDR3aa: CSAPPLATQETQYF
v_gene: TRBV21-1; j_gene: TRBJ1-1; d_gene: NA; abundance: NA; CDR3nt: TGTGCCAGCAGCATCGGGGGGCCACCGTATCGGAACACTGAAGCTTTCTTT; CDR3aa: CASSIGGPPYRNTEAFF
v_gene: TRBV6-1; j_gene: TRBJ2-6; d_gene: NA; abundance: NA; CDR3nt: TGTGCCAGCAGTGTACGAGGGGGTGGGGCCAACGTCCTGACTTTC; CDR3aa: CASSVRGGGANVLTF
v_gene: TRBV7-2; j_gene: TRBJ2-3; d_gene: TRBD1; abundance: NA; CDR3nt: TGTGCCAGCAGCTCGTCGGGACAGGACACAGATACGCAGTATTTT; CDR3aa: CASSSSGQDTDTQYF
v_gene: TRBV28; j_gene: TRBJ2-7; d_gene: NA; abundance: NA; CDR3nt: TGTGCCAGCAGCATGACGTTAGGTACAGGGCCGGGCGAGCAGTACTTC; CDR3aa: CASSMTLGTGPGEQYF
v_gene: TRBV7-2; j_gene: TRBJ2-5; d_gene: NA; abundance: NA; CDR3nt: TGTGCCAGCTCCCCATCGGGAGTAGCGCGAGAGACCCAGTACTTC; CDR3aa: CASSPSGVARETQYF
v_gene: TRBV9; j_gene: TRBJ2-4; d_gene: TRBD1; abundance: NA; CDR3nt: TGTGCCAGCAGCGCCAACAGGGGACCAGGACCAGCCAAAAACATTCAGTACTTC; CDR3aa: CASSANRGPGPAKNIQYF
v_gene: TRBV5-1; j_gene: TRBJ1-1; d_gene: NA; abundance: NA; CDR3nt: TGCGCCAGCAGCCCGGTGACAGGTATTAACACTGAAGCTTTCTTT; CDR3aa: CASSPVTGINTEAFF
v_gene: TRBV6-2/TRBV6-3; j_gene: TRBJ1-1; d_gene: NA; abundance: NA; CDR3nt: TGTGCCAGCAGAGATAGGCTGGAAGGCTTCTTT; CDR3aa: CASRDRLEGFF